This is a list of T cell receptor beta chains from one sample in a study of cytomegalovirus exposure and HLA in healthy donors. Clones were sequenced by immunoSEQ multiplex PCR, and TCRdb holds only the in-frame ones, with some missing. The sample lists 130,000 or so clones; 61% were seen once. Sequenced sample: PBMCs. The source of these receptors is a male donor in good health and CMV-seronegative. Each CDR3 is given with its conserved first and last residue. A D gene is named only where the DNA matches it firmly. The listing skips clone size in some rows; elsewhere it reads once, few, many or a size class.

size,V,J,D,DNA,CDR3
few,TRBV18,TRBJ1-1,TRBD1,TGTGCCAGCTCACCGGGACAGCTGAGTGAAGCTTTCTTT,CASSPGQLSEAFF
.,TRBV7-2,TRBJ2-5,TRBD1,TGTGCCAGCAGCTTAGACAGGGGAAGGGAGACCCAGTACTTC,CASSLDRGRETQYF
few,TRBV2,TRBJ2-3,.,TGTGCCAGCAGTCTGTACCTAAGCACAGATACGCAGTATTTT,CASSLYLSTDTQYF
.,TRBV7-9,TRBJ1-2,.,TGTGCCAGCAGCTTACAAGGGGTGGGTAACTATGGCTACACCTTC,CASSLQGVGNYGYTF
.,TRBV7-7,TRBJ2-1,.,TGTGCTAGCAGCTTAGAAGGGGTTGGGTACAATGAGCAGTTCTTC,CASSLEGVGYNEQFF
.,TRBV5-4,TRBJ2-5,.,TGTGCCAGCAGCTTGGTGGCTGGCCGCTCCGAAGAGACCCAGTACTTC,CASSLVAGRSEETQYF
.,TRBV28,TRBJ2-7,TRBD1,TGTGCCAGCACTCGGGGTAGGGGGCAAACCTACGAGCAGTACTTC,CASTRGRGQTYEQYF
.,TRBV5-1,TRBJ1-1,.,TGCGCCAGCAGCTTGGGGACACTAAACACTGAAGCTTTCTTT,CASSLGTLNTEAFF
.,TRBV18,TRBJ2-7,TRBD2,TGTGCCAGCTCCCGAGGACTAGCGCAGAAGTACGAGCAGTACTTC,CASSRGLAQKYEQYF
few,TRBV2,TRBJ1-6,TRBD1,TGTGCCAGCAGTGAAGCGACAGGGTTTACTTCACCCCTCCACTTT,CASSEATGFTSPLHF
.,TRBV9,TRBJ2-5,.,TGTGCCAGCAGCGTAACCCCCTCCGGGGAGACCCAGTACTTC,CASSVTPSGETQYF